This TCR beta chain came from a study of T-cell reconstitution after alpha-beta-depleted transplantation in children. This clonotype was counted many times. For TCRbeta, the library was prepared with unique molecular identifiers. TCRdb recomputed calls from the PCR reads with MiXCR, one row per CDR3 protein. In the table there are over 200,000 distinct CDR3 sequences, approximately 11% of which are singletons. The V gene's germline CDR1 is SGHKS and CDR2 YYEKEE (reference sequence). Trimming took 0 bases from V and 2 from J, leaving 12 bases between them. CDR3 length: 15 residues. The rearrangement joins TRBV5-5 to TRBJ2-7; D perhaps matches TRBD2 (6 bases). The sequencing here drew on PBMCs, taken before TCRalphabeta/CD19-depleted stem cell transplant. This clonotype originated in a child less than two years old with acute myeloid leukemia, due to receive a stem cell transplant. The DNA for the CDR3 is TGTGCCAGCAGCTTGGGCGGGACGGTCCCCTACGAGCAGTACTTC. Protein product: CASSLGGTVPYEQYF.